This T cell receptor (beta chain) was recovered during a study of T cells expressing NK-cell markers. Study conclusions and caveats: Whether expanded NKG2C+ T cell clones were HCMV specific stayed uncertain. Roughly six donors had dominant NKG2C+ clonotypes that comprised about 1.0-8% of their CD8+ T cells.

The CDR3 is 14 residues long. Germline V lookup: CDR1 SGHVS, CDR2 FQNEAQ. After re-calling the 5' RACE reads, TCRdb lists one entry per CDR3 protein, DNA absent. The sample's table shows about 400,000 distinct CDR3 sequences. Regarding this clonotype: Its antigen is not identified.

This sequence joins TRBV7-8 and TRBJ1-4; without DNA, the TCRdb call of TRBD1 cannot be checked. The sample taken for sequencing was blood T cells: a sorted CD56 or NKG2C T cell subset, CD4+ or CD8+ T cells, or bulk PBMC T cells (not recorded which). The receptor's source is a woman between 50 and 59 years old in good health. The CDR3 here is CASSLNRGLEKLFF.